A selection of T cell receptor beta chains follows, all from one sample in a study of identical twins. Using its own MiXCR run on the 5' RACE reads, TCRdb lists one record per CDR3 protein. Of about 430,000 distinct CDR3 sequences in the sample, approximately 18% were seen once. Sequenced sample: naive T cells sorted from blood. The source of these receptors is a man aged 50 to 59 in good health. Each CDR3 is given with its conserved first and last residue.

len: 13
v_gene: TRBV10-3
CDR3aa: CAISLQGPDTQYF

len: 13
v_gene: TRBV7-9
CDR3aa: CASSGQEAYEQYF

len: 16
v_gene: TRBV12-3/TRBV12-4
CDR3aa: CATLSGSGRGNGELFF

len: 13
v_gene: TRBV5-6
CDR3aa: CASSSDRGREQYF

len: 14
v_gene: TRBV20-1
CDR3aa: CSAGDRGLVETQYF

len: 14
v_gene: TRBV7-9
CDR3aa: CASSLAGWRTEAFF

len: 16
v_gene: TRBV12-3/TRBV12-4
CDR3aa: CASSFRLAGVYNEQFF

len: 14
v_gene: TRBV11-2
CDR3aa: CASTHEAGNYGYTF

len: 14
v_gene: TRBV20-1
CDR3aa: CSASSSGGRNEQFF

len: 19
v_gene: TRBV28
CDR3aa: CASSLRRGDRGLFNQPQHF

len: 14
v_gene: TRBV25-1
CDR3aa: CATAGQGAIGELFF

len: 15
v_gene: TRBV5-1
CDR3aa: CASSLGLTPNTEAFF

len: 17
v_gene: TRBV7-2
CDR3aa: CASSLVERGGRADTQYF

len: 15
v_gene: TRBV7-8
CDR3aa: CASSLALGIADTQYF

len: 16
v_gene: TRBV5-1
CDR3aa: CASSLLYSGPYNEQFF

len: 15
v_gene: TRBV7-2
CDR3aa: CASSLGIVRTDTQYF